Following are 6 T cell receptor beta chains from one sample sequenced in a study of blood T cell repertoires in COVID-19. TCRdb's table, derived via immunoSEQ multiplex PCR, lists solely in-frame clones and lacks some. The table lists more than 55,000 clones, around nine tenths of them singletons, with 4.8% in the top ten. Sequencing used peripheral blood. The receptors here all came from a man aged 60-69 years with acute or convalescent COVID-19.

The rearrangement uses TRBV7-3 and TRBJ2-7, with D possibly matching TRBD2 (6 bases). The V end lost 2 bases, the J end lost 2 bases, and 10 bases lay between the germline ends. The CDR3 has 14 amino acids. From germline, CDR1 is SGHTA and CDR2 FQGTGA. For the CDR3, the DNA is TGTGCCAGCAGCTTAGGACTACCCCCCTACGAGCAGTACTTC. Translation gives CASSLGLPPYEQYF.

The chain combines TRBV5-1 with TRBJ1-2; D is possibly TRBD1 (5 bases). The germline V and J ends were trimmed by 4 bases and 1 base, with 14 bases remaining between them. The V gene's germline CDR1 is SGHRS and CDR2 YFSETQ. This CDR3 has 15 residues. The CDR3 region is CASSKEAGYNYGYTF. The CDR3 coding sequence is TGCGCCAGCAGCAAGGAAGCAGGGTATAACTATGGCTACACCTTC.

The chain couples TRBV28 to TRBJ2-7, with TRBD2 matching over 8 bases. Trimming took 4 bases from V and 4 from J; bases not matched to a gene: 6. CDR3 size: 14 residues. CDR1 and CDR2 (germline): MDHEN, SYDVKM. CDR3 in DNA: TGTGCCAGCAGTTCCCCTGGCGGGAGGTACGAGCAGTACTTC. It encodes CASSSPGGRYEQYF.

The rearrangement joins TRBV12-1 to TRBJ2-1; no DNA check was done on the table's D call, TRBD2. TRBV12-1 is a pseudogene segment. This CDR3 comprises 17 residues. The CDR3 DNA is TGTGCCAGCAGCCCCTTAAGAGCGGAGAGCTCCTACAATGAGCAGTTCTTC. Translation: CASSPLRAESSYNEQFF.

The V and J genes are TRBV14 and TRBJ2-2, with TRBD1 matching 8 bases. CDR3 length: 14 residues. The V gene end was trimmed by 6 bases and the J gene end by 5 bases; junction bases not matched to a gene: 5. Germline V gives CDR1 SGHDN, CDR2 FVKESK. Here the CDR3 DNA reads TGTGCCAGCAGTTCCAGACAGGGGACCGGGGAGCTGTTTTTT. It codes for CASSSRQGTGELFF.

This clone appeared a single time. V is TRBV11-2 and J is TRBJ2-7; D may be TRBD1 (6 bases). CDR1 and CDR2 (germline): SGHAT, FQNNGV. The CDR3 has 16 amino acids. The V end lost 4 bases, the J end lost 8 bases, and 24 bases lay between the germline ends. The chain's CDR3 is CASSSLRGKESSKQYF. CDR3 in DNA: TGTGCCAGCAGCTCCCTGAGGGGGAAGGAGTCCAGTAAGCAGTACTTC.